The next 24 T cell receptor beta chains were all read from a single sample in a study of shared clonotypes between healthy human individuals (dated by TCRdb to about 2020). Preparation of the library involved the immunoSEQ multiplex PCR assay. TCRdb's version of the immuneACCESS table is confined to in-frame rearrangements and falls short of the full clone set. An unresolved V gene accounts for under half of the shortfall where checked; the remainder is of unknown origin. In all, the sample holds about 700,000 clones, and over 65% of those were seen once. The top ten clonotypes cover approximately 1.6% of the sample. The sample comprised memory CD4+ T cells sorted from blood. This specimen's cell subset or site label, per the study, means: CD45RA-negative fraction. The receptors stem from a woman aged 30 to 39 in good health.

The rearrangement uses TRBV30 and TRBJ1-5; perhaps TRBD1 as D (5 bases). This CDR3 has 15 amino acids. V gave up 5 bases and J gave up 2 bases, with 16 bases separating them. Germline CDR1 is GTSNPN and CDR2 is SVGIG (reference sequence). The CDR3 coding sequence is TGTGCCTGGGGGGTGGGGCAGAGGCGCAATCAGCCCCAGCATTTT. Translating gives CAWGVGQRRNQPQHF.

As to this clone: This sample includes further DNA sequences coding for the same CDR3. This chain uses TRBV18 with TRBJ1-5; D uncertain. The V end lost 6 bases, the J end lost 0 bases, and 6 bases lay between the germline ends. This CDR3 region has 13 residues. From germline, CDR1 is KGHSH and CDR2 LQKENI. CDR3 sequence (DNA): TGTGCCAGCTCTTCTTATAGCAATCAGCCCCAGCATTTT. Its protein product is CASSSYSNQPQHF.

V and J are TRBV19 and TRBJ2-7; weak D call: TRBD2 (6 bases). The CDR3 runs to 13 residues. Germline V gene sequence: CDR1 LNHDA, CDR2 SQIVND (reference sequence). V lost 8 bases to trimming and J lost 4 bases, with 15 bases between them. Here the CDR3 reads CASYRREGYEQYF. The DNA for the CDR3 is TGTGCCAGTTATAGGAGGGAAGGGTACGAGCAGTACTTC.

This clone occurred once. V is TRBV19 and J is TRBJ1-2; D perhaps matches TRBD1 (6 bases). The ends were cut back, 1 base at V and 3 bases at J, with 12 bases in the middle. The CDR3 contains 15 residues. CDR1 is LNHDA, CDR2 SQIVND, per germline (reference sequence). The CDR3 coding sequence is TGTGCCAGTAGTATAGGTCAGGGGTCGGACTATGGCTACACCTTC. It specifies CASSIGQGSDYGYTF. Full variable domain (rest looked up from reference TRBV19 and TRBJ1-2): DGGITQSPKYLFRKEGQNVTLSCEQNLNHDAMYWYRQDPGQGLRLIYYSQIVNDFQKGDIAEGYSVSREKKESFPLTVTSAQKNPTAFYLCASSIGQGSDYGYTFGSGTRLTVV.

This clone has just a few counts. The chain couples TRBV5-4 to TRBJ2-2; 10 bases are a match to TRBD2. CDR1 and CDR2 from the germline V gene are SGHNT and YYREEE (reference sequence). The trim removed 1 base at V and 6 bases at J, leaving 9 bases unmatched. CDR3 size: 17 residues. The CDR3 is CASSLTVLAGVSGELFF. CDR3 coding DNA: TGTGCCAGCAGCTTGACTGTGCTAGCGGGAGTATCCGGGGAGCTGTTTTTT.

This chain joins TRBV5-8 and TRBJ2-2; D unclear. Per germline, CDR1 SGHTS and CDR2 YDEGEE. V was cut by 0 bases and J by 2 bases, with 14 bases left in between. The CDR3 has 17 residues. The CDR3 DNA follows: TGTGCCAGCAGCTTGGGGGTTGAGCCCATAAACACCGGGGAGCTGTTTTTT. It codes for CASSLGVEPINTGELFF.

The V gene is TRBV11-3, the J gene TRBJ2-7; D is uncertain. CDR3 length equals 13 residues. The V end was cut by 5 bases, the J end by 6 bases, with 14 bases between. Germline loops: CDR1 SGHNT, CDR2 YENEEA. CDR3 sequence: CASSAARWGEQYF. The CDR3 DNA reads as TGTGCCAGCAGCGCCGCCAGGTGGGGCGAGCAGTACTTC.

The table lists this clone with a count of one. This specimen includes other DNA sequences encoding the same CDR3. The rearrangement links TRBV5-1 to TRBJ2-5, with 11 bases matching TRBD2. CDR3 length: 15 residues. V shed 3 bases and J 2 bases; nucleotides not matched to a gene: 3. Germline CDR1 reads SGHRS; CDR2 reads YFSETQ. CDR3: CASSSLAGGQETQYF. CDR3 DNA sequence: TGCGCCAGCAGCTCCTTAGCGGGAGGGCAAGAGACCCAGTACTTC.

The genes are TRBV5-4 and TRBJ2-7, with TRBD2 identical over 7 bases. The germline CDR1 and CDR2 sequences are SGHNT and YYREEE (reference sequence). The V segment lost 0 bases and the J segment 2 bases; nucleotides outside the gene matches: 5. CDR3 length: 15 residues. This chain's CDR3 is CASSLGLAETYEQYF. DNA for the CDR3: TGTGCCAGCAGCTTGGGGCTAGCGGAGACCTACGAGCAGTACTTC.

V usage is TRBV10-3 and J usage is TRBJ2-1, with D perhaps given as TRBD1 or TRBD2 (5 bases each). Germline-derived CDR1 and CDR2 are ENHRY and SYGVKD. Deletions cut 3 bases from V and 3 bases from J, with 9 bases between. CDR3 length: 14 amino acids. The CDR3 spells CAISDGDLYNEQFF. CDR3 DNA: TGTGCCATCAGTGATGGGGACCTCTACAATGAGCAGTTCTTC.

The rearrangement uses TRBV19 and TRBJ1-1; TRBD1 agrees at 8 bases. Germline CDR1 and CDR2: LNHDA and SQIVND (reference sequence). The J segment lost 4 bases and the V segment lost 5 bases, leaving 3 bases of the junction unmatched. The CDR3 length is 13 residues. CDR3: CASSQQGGTEAFF. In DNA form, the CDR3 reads TGTGCCAGTAGTCAACAGGGGGGCACTGAAGCTTTCTTT.

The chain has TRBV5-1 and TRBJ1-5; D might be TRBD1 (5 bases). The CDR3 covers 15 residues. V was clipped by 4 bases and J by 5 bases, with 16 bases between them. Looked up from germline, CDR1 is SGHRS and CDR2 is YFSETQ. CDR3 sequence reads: CASSPGHEGYQPQHF. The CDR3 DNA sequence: TGCGCCAGCAGCCCCGGACACGAGGGCTATCAGCCCCAGCATTTT.

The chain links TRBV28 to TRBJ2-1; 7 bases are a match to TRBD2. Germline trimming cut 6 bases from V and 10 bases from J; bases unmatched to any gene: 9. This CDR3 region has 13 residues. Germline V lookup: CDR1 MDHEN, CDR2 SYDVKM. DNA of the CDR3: TGTGCCAGCAGATCTGGCGGGAGAGGCGAGCAGTTCTTC. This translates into CASRSGGRGEQFF.

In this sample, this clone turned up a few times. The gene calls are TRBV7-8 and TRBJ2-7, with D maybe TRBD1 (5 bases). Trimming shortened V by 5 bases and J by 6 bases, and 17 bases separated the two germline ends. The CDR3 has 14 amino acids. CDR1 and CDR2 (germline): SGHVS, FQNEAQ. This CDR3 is CASSPRYVRGEQYF. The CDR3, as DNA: TGTGCCAGCAGCCCGAGGTACGTTAGGGGCGAGCAGTACTTC.

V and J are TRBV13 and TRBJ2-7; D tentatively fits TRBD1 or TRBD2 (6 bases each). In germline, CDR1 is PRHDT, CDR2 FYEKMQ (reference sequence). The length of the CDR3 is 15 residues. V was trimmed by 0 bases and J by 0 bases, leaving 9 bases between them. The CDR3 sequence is CASSLGGGGSYEQYF. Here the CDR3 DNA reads TGTGCCAGCAGCTTAGGAGGGGGAGGCTCCTACGAGCAGTACTTC.

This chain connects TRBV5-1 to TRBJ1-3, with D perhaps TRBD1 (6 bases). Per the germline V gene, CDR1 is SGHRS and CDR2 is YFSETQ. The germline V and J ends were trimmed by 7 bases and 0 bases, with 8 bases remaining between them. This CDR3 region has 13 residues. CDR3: CASRDNSGNTIYF. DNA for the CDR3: TGCGCCAGCCGGGACAACTCTGGAAACACCATATATTTT.

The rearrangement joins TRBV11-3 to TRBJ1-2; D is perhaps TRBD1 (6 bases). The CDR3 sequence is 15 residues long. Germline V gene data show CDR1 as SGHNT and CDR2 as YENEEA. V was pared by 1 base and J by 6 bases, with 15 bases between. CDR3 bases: TGTGCCAGCAGCTTAGCCGGGGGCCTCCCCGATGGCTACACCTTC. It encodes CASSLAGGLPDGYTF.

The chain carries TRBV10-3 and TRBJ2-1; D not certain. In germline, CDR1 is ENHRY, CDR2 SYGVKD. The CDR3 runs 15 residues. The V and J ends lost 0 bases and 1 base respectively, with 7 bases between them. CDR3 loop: CAISESWGSYNEQFF. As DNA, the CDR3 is TGTGCCATCAGTGAGTCTTGGGGATCCTACAATGAGCAGTTCTTC.

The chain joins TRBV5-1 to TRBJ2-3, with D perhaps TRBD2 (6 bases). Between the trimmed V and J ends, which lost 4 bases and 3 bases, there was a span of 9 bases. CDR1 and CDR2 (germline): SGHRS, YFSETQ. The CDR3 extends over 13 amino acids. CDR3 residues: CASSVGTTDTQYF. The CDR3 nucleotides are TGCGCCAGCAGCGTCGGGACTACAGATACGCAGTATTTT.

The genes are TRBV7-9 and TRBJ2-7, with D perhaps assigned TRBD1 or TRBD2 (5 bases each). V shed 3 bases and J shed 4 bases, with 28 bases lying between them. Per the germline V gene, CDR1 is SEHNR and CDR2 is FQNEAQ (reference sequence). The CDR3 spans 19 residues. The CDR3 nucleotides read TGTGCCAGCAGCTTCCGGGACCTACTGTACACCACCAGCGGATACGAGCAGTACTTC. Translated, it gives CASSFRDLLYTTSGYEQYF.

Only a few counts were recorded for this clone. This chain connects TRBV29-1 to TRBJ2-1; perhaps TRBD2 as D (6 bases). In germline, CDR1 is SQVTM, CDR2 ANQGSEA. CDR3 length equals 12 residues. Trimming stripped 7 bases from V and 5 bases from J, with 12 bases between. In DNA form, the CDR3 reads TGCAGCGCGGGGGAAGTTGACAATGAGCAGTTCTTC. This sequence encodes CSAGEVDNEQFF.

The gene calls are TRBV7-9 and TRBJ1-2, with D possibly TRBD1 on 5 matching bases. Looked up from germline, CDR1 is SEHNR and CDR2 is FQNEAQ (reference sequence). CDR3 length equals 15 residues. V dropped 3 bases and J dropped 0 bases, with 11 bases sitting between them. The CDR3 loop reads CASSFGDGSNYGYTF. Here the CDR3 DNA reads TGTGCCAGCAGCTTTGGGGACGGATCTAACTATGGCTACACCTTC.

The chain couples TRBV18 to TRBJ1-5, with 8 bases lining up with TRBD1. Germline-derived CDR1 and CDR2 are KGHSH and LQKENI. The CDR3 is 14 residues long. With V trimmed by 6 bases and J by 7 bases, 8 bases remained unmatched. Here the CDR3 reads CASSMTGENQPQHF. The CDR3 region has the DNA TGTGCCAGCTCTATGACAGGGGAGAACCAGCCCCAGCATTTT.

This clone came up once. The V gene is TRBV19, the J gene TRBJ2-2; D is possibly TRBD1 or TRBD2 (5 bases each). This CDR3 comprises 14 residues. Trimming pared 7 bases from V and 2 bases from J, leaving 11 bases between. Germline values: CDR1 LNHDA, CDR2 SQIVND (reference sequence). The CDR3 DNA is TGTGCCAGTAAGGGGACGGGTAACACCGGGGAGCTGTTTTTT. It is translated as CASKGTGNTGELFF.